Following are 30 T cell receptor beta chains from one sample sequenced in a study of blood T cell repertoires in COVID-19. The method was immunoSEQ multiplex PCR; TCRdb's version includes in-frame clones alone and lacks a portion of them. The sample yields over 300,000 clones, more than 80% seen once. The source material was peripheral blood. The source is a man in his forties with acute or convalescent COVID-19.

The chain links TRBV30 to TRBJ1-1; TRBD1 might be the D (6 bases). Germline-derived CDR1 and CDR2 are GTSNPN and SVGIG (reference sequence). The CDR3 covers 12 residues. The V and J ends lost 3 bases and 5 bases respectively, with 10 bases between them. In DNA, the CDR3 is TGTGCCTGGAGAGAGGGGGAAACTGAAGCTTTCTTT. Its translation: CAWREGETEAFF.

This chain connects TRBV7-9 to TRBJ2-3; TRBD2 agrees at 9 bases. The germline V gene encodes CDR1 SEHNR and CDR2 FQNEAQ (reference sequence). The V segment lost 5 bases and the J segment 4 bases; nucleotides outside the gene matches: 7. The CDR3 totals 15 residues. CDR3 protein: CASSPRGGLPDTQYF. The CDR3 coding sequence is TGTGCCAGCAGCCCGCGGGGGGGCCTCCCAGATACGCAGTATTTT. The full variable domain, in which reference TRBV7-9 and TRBJ2-3 provide the parts outside the CDR3, is DTGVSQNPRHKITKRGQNVTFRCDPISEHNRLYWYRQTLGQGPEFLTYFQNEAQLEKSRLLSDRFSAERPKGSFSTLEIQRTEQGDSAMYLCASSPRGGLPDTQYFGPGTRLTVL.

The CDR3 sequence: CASSLETGFTDTQYF. CDR3 DNA sequence: TGTGCCAGCAGCTTGGAGACAGGGTTCACAGATACGCAGTATTTT. The chain employs TRBV5-6 and TRBJ2-3; 7 bases line up with TRBD1. V was pared by 0 bases and J by 2 bases, with 3 bases of the junction left unmatched. CDR1 and CDR2 (germline): SGHDT, YYEEEE. The CDR3 covers 15 residues.

This rearrangement joins TRBV10-3 to TRBJ2-5; TRBD1 might be the D (5 bases). CDR1 ENHRY and CDR2 SYGVKD come from the germline V gene. This CDR3 is built from 14 residues. The V gene lost 4 bases and the J gene lost 2 bases, with 11 bases spanning the gap. In DNA form, the CDR3 reads TGTGCCATCAGTGTCGACAGCCAGCAAGAGACCCAGTACTTC. Amino acid sequence: CAISVDSQQETQYF.

The rearrangement links TRBV10-3 to TRBJ2-7; 7 bases match TRBD2. The V segment lost 0 bases and the J segment 2 bases; nucleotides outside the gene matches: 7. This CDR3 has 16 amino acids. CDR1 and CDR2 from the germline V gene are ENHRY and SYGVKD. The CDR3 spells CAISESGREKAYEQYF. DNA of the CDR3: TGTGCCATCAGTGAGTCTGGGCGGGAGAAGGCCTACGAGCAGTACTTC.

V is TRBV7-3 and J is TRBJ2-3; D is unresolved. This CDR3 has 13 amino acids. Per germline, CDR1 SGHTA and CDR2 FQGTGA. Trimming removed 4 bases from V and 4 bases from J, with 9 bases in between. The CDR3: CASSSFTADTQYF. CDR3 in DNA: TGTGCCAGCAGCTCTTTTACGGCAGATACGCAGTATTTT.

J is TRBJ2-7 and V is TRBV7-2; 12 nucleotides match TRBD1. The ends lost 5 bases at V and 5 bases at J; junction bases unmatched: 10. Looked up from germline, CDR1 is SGHTA and CDR2 is FQGNSA. The CDR3 has 16 amino acids. The CDR3, as DNA: TGTGCCAGCAGCCTCTCACCGGGACAGGGGGCCCACGAGCAGTACTTC. Amino acid sequence: CASSLSPGQGAHEQYF. The variable domain in full, completed from reference TRBV7-2 and TRBJ2-7, reads GAGVSQSPSNKVTEKGKDVELRCDPISGHTALYWYRQSLGQGLEFLIYFQGNSAPDKSGLPSDRFSAERTGGSVSTLTIQRTQQEDSAVYLCASSLSPGQGAHEQYFGPGTRLTVT.

The genes are TRBV28 and TRBJ2-7; D ambiguous. Germline CDR1 MDHEN, CDR2 SYDVKM. V was clipped by 3 bases and J by 6 bases, with 6 bases between them. The CDR3 loop spans 11 amino acids. The CDR3 DNA sequence: TGTGCCAGCAGTTTTCAGTCCGAGCAGTACTTC. Its translation is CASSFQSEQYF.

CDR3 amino acids: CASSPEASVAYEQYF. In DNA, the CDR3 is TGTGCCAGCAGTCCCGAGGCTAGCGTAGCCTACGAGCAGTACTTC. This sequence joins TRBV27 and TRBJ2-7, with a weak D call TRBD2 (6 bases). In germline, CDR1 is MNHEY, CDR2 SMNVEV (reference sequence). The V and J ends lost 5 bases and 2 bases respectively, with 16 bases between them. CDR3 length: 15 residues.

The CDR3 coding sequence is TGTGCCAGCAGCTTAGGGGCAGGGGGTTACACTGAAGCTTTCTTT. This gives the protein CASSLGAGGYTEAFF. The chain uses TRBV7-9 and TRBJ1-1; 7 nucleotides agree with TRBD1. Germline CDR1 and CDR2: SEHNR and FQNEAQ (reference sequence). The CDR3 has 15 residues. V lost 1 base to trimming and J lost 3 bases; unmatched junction nucleotides: 5.

This clone has just one count. The chain joins TRBV21-1 to TRBJ1-6; TRBD1, the table's D call, was not compared with the DNA. TRBV21-1 is a pseudogene locus. The CDR3 has 19 amino acids. CDR3 residues: CASSKLRQGARLGNSPLHF. DNA of the CDR3: TGTGCCAGCAGCAAACTTCGGCAGGGGGCGCGGTTGGGGAATTCACCCCTCCACTTT.

The rearrangement links TRBV18 to TRBJ1-5; a weak D match, TRBD1 (5 bases). Looked up from germline, CDR1 is KGHSH and CDR2 is LQKENI. The CDR3 runs 16 residues. With 4 bases removed from V and 2 bases from J, the gap between germline ends came to 15 bases. The CDR3 region is CASSRSTPGGNQPQHF. The CDR3 DNA reads TGTGCCAGCTCACGGAGCACTCCGGGGGGCAATCAGCCCCAGCATTTT.

This chain links TRBV19 with TRBJ2-7, with D possibly being TRBD1 (6 bases). CDR1 and CDR2 from the germline V gene are LNHDA and SQIVND (reference sequence). The CDR3 is made up of 12 amino acids. V was cut by 4 bases and J by 6 bases, with 10 bases left in between. Written as DNA, the CDR3 is TGTGCCAGTAGTAATCAGGACAGCGAGCAGTACTTC. Its translation is CASSNQDSEQYF.

V usage is TRBV12-3 or TRBV12-4 and J usage is TRBJ1-2; TRBD1 agrees at 7 bases. This CDR3 has 13 amino acids. Losses at the gene ends were 6 bases for V and 8 bases for J; bases not matched to a gene: 9. The CDR3 loop is CASRGTGESGYTF. In nucleotides, the CDR3 is TGTGCCAGCAGGGGAACAGGGGAGTCAGGCTACACCTTC.

This clone has a single count. The gene calls are TRBV5-1 and TRBJ1-2; D uncertain. The CDR3 is 17 residues long. Germline values: CDR1 SGHRS, CDR2 YFSETQ. V lost 0 bases and J 3 bases, leaving 18 bases between the germline ends. The CDR3 here is CASSLASETSMYYGYTF. The CDR3 DNA reads TGCGCCAGCAGCTTGGCGTCAGAAACCTCCATGTACTATGGCTACACCTTC.

J is TRBJ2-5 and V is TRBV4-1, with 8 positions matching TRBD1. Germline V CDR1 and CDR2: MGHRA, YSYEKL. With 4 bases clipped from V and 1 base from J, the junction kept 5 bases outside the gene matches. The CDR3 has 15 amino acids. CDR3 sequence (DNA): TGCGCCAGCAGCCCCTACGGGACAGGCCAAGAGACCCAGTACTTC. Amino acid sequence: CASSPYGTGQETQYF.

The CDR3 loop reads CASSQGQGNTEAFF. CDR3 nucleotides: TGTGCCAGCAGCCAGGGACAGGGGAACACTGAAGCTTTCTTT. The V and J genes are TRBV6-5 and TRBJ1-1; 9 bases match TRBD1. V trimming: 6 bases; J trimming: 1 base; junction bases outside the gene matches: 3. Germline values: CDR1 MNHEY, CDR2 SVGAGI. This CDR3 has 14 residues.

This clone came up once. This chain connects TRBV29-1 to TRBJ2-3; D is unclear. CDR3 size: 13 residues. Germline assignment: CDR1 SQVTM and CDR2 ANQGSEA. The CDR3 is CSEQRVTTDTQYF. CDR3 in DNA: TGCAGTGAACAACGGGTAACCACAGATACGCAGTATTTT.

This chain uses TRBV6-5 with TRBJ1-5, with D unclear. Germline V lookup: CDR1 MNHEY, CDR2 SVGAGI. CDR3 length: 14 amino acids. V was clipped by 2 bases and J by 3 bases, with 8 bases between them. Here the CDR3 DNA reads TGTGCCAGCAGTTACACAGATTCCAATCAGCCCCAGCATTTT. Translating it yields CASSYTDSNQPQHF.

V usage is TRBV7-8 and J usage is TRBJ2-7; 8 bases fit TRBD2. CDR1 is SGHVS, CDR2 FQNEAQ, per germline. The CDR3 consists of 14 residues. V gave up 4 bases and J gave up 3 bases; unmatched junction bases: 5. CDR3 DNA: TGTGCCAGCAGCTCCGCCGCGGGAGGCTACGAGCAGTACTTC. Its protein product is CASSSAAGGYEQYF. Combining the CDR3 with reference TRBV7-8 and TRBJ2-7 gives the whole variable domain GAGVSQSPRYKVAKRGQDVALRCDPISGHVSLFWYQQALGQGPEFLTYFQNEAQLDKSGLPSDRFFAERPEGSVSTLKIQRTQQEDSAVYLCASSSAAGGYEQYFGPGTRLTVT.

V is TRBV27 and J is TRBJ2-1; D is uncertain. The CDR3 length is 11 residues. Per germline, CDR1 MNHEY and CDR2 SMNVEV (reference sequence). V was trimmed by 4 bases and J by 9 bases, leaving 7 bases between them. The CDR3, as DNA: TGTGCCAGCAGTTCCTCAGGTGAGCAGTTCTTC. This codes for CASSSSGEQFF.

This sequence joins TRBV27 and TRBJ2-2, with D perhaps matching TRBD2 (6 bases). V was cut by 3 bases and J by 8 bases, with 25 bases left in between. Germline assignment: CDR1 MNHEY and CDR2 SMNVEV (reference sequence). The CDR3 length is 18 residues. The CDR3 sequence is CASSFPQPGTPGKGELFF. CDR3 nucleotide sequence: TGTGCCAGCAGTTTCCCCCAACCCGGGACTCCGGGCAAGGGGGAGCTGTTTTTT.

J is TRBJ2-7 and V is TRBV27; 8 bases map to TRBD2. Per the germline V gene, CDR1 is MNHEY and CDR2 is SMNVEV (reference sequence). The CDR3 consists of 18 residues. The trim removed 8 bases at V and 0 bases at J, leaving 18 bases unmatched. The CDR3 nucleotides are TGTGCCAGCCCACCGACGTGTAGGCGGCGGGAGGACTCCTACGAGCAGTACTTC. It translates to CASPPTCRRREDSYEQYF.

This clone showed up just a few times. This chain uses TRBV5-1 with TRBJ2-7; 11 bases map to TRBD2. This CDR3 comprises 14 residues. With V trimmed by 4 bases and J by 2 bases, 2 bases remained unmatched. Germline values: CDR1 SGHRS, CDR2 YFSETQ. The CDR3 spells CASSGTSGTYEQYF. CDR3 nucleotides: TGCGCCAGCAGCGGGACTAGCGGAACCTACGAGCAGTACTTC.

This clone was counted between two and nine times. This chain links TRBV11-2 with TRBJ2-3, with 10 nucleotides matching TRBD2. This CDR3 comprises 16 residues. Germline CDR1 SGHAT, CDR2 FQNNGV. V was pared by 3 bases and J by 2 bases, with 5 bases of the junction left unmatched. This CDR3 is CASSLTGTSDTDTQYF. The CDR3 coding sequence is TGTGCCAGCAGCTTGACCGGGACTAGCGACACAGATACGCAGTATTTT.

The CDR3 bases are TGCAGCGTACCTAGCGGGACTCCTCTTATGTCCTACAATGAGCAGTTCTTC. Residues: CSVPSGTPLMSYNEQFF. The chain uses TRBV29-1 and TRBJ2-1; the match to TRBD2 covers 9 bases. V gave up 6 bases and J gave up 1 base; unmatched junction bases: 13. This CDR3 region has 17 residues. Germline CDR1 reads SQVTM; CDR2 reads ANQGSEA.

As to this clone: Within the sample, other DNA sequences also encode this same CDR3. This rearrangement joins TRBV9 to TRBJ2-7; TRBD1 matches 8 bases. Germline V lookup: CDR1 SGDLS, CDR2 YYNGEE. The CDR3 spans 15 residues. After removal of 0 bases from V and 1 base from J, the junction contained 3 bases not matched to a gene. CDR3 bases: TGTGCCAGCAGCGTAGGGACAGGGAGTTCCTACGAGCAGTACTTC. It codes for CASSVGTGSSYEQYF. Variable domain in full (rest from reference TRBV9 and TRBJ2-7): DSGVTQTPKHLITATGQRVTLRCSPRSGDLSVYWYQQSLDQGLQFLIQYYNGEERAKGNILERFSAQQFPDLHSELNLSSLELGDSALYFCASSVGTGSSYEQYFGPGTRLTVT.

The chain uses TRBV7-9 and TRBJ2-3; weak D call: TRBD1 (5 bases). Trimming removed 5 bases at V and 3 bases at J, with 6 bases between. The CDR3 covers 12 residues. Germline V gene lookup returns CDR1 SEHNR and CDR2 FQNEAQ (reference sequence). The CDR3 is CASSRQTDTQYF. The CDR3 DNA sequence: TGTGCCAGCAGCCGACAGACAGATACGCAGTATTTT.

The chain uses TRBV7-9 and TRBJ1-2; TRBD1 might be the D (6 bases). Germline CDR1 and CDR2: SEHNR and FQNEAQ (reference sequence). The CDR3 spans 14 residues. Trimming pared 1 base from V and 3 bases from J, leaving 9 bases between. The CDR3 sequence: CASSLDQGYYGYTF. The CDR3 DNA sequence: TGTGCCAGCAGCTTAGATCAGGGGTACTATGGCTACACCTTC. Full variable domain (outside the CDR3, taken from reference TRBV7-9 and TRBJ1-2): DTGVSQNPRHKITKRGQNVTFRCDPISEHNRLYWYRQTLGQGPEFLTYFQNEAQLEKSRLLSDRFSAERPKGSFSTLEIQRTEQGDSAMYLCASSLDQGYYGYTFGSGTRLTVV.

This chain uses TRBV28 with TRBJ1-5; TRBD1 matches 7 bases. The V gene's germline CDR1 is MDHEN and CDR2 SYDVKM. V gave up 8 bases and J gave up 7 bases; unmatched junction bases: 8. This CDR3 contains 13 residues. The CDR3 sequence: CASDRARVQPQHF. Here the CDR3 DNA reads TGTGCCAGCGACAGGGCCCGAGTACAGCCCCAGCATTTT.